The source of this T cell receptor beta chain is a study of blood T cells in healthy people across ages. Study-level results: Since the PBMCs were unsorted, naive and antigen-experienced cells could not be conclusively compared. Both higher diversity and more naive CD4+ cells marked long-lived donors when set against aged donors.

This CDR3 region has 12 residues. This clonotype appeared a few times. Its antigen is currently unknown. The junction departs from germline at one end; a sequencing error may be responsible. A second PCR, run for about 7 to 11 cycles, used a sample-barcoded 5' primer plus a J-beta primer mix. Each TCR beta cDNA got a 12-nucleotide random molecular identifier. A single record per CDR3 protein comes from TCRdb applying MiXCR to the 5' RACE reads. The sample contains over 600,000 distinct CDR3 sequences, 21% of which appear only once. Total RNA, at least 5 micrograms per sample, was extracted from PBMCs. Sequencing input: blood. This receptor was obtained from a man between 65 and 80 years old in good health. The rearrangement links TRBV12-3 or TRBV12-4 to TRBJ1-4; possibly TRBD1 for D (5 bases). CDR3 nucleotides: TGTGCCTGCAGAACCGACAGTGAAAAACTGTTTTTT. It is translated as CACRTDSEKLFF.